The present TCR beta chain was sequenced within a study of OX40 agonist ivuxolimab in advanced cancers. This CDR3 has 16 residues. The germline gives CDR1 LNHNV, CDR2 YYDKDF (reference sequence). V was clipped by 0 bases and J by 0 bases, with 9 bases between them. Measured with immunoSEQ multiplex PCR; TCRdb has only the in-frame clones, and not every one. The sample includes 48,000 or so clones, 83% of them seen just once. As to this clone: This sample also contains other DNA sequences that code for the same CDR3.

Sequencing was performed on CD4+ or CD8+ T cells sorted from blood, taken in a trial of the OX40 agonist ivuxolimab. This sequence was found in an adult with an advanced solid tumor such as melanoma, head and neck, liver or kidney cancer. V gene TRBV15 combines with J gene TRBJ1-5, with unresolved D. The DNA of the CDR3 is TGTGCCACCAGCAGAGATCGTTCAGATAGCAATCAGCCCCAGCATTTT. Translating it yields CATSRDRSDSNQPQHF. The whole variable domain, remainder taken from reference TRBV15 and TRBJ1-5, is DAMVIQNPRYQVTQFGKPVTLSCSQTLNHNVMYWYQQKSSQAPKLLFHYYDKDFNNEADTPDNFQSRRPNTSFCFLDIRSPGLGDTAMYLCATSRDRSDSNQPQHFGDGTRLSIL.